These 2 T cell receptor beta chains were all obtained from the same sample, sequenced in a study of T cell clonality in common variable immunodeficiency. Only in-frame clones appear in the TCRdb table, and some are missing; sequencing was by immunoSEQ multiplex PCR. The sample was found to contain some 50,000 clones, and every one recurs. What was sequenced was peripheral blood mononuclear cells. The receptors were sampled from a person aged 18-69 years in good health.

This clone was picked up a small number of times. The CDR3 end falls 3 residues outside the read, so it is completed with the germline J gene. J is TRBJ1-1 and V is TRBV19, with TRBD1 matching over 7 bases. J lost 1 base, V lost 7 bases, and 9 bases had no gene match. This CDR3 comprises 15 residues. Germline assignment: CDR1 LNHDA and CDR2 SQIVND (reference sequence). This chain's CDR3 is CASKGGQTKNTEAFF. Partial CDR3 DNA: TGTGCCAGTAAGGGGGGACAGACTAAGAACACTGAA.

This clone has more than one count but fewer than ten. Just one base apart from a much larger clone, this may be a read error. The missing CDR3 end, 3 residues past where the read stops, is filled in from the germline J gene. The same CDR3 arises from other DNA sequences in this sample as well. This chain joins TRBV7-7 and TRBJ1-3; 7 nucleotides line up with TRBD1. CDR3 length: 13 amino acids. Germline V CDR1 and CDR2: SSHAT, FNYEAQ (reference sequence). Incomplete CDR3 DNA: TGTGCCAGCAGCTTAGGACAGGGAAACACA. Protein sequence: CASSLGQGNT. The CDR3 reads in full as CASSLGQGNTIYF.